Listed below are T cell receptor beta chains from one sample, sequenced in a study of CD8 T cells in Susac syndrome. MiXCR was run by TCRdb on the immunoSEQ multiplex PCR reads, yielding one entry per CDR3 protein. The profile shows about 19,000 distinct CDR3 sequences, 85% to 95% of them singletons. The source material was CD8+ T cells from PBMCs. Receptor source: a human donor in good health. The CDR3 runs from the conserved cysteine through the conserved F or W. Each record gives: V gene, D gene, clone size, J gene, CDR3 DNA, CDR3 protein. D genes are given only for firm matches. A row's size may be missing; if present it is once, few, many or a size class.

v_gene: TRBV25-1
d_gene: .
abundance: .
j_gene: TRBJ2-1
CDR3nt: TGTGCCAGCAGTGACGAGAGCGAAACCTCCTACAATGAGCAGTTCTTC
CDR3aa: CASSDESETSYNEQFF

v_gene: TRBV5-5
d_gene: TRBD1
abundance: .
j_gene: TRBJ2-5
CDR3nt: TGTGCCAGCAGCTTGGCTGGGACAGGTTACGTTAGCGGTCGACGTGACCAGTACTTC
CDR3aa: CASSLAGTGYVSGRRDQYF

v_gene: TRBV7-9
d_gene: .
abundance: .
j_gene: TRBJ2-3
CDR3nt: TGTGCCAGCAGCTTAGCCGAGGCGGGGGCTACAGATACGCAGTATTTT
CDR3aa: CASSLAEAGATDTQYF

v_gene: TRBV27
d_gene: .
abundance: .
j_gene: TRBJ1-1
CDR3nt: TGTGCCAGCAGTTGGGGAATCGCCACTGAAGCTTTCTTT
CDR3aa: CASSWGIATEAFF

v_gene: TRBV9
d_gene: .
abundance: .
j_gene: TRBJ2-1
CDR3nt: TGTGCCAGCAGCGTAGTTGTCGGAGCCTACAATGAGCAGTTCTTC
CDR3aa: CASSVVVGAYNEQFF

v_gene: TRBV6-5
d_gene: TRBD2
abundance: few
j_gene: TRBJ2-7
CDR3nt: TGTGCCAGCAGTTACCAAGCAGCGGGAGGGCATTACGAGCAGTACTTC
CDR3aa: CASSYQAAGGHYEQYF

v_gene: TRBV27
d_gene: .
abundance: .
j_gene: TRBJ2-1
CDR3nt: TGTGCCAGCAGTTTAGGGCAGGGCTATGAGCAGTTCTTC
CDR3aa: CASSLGQGYEQFF

v_gene: TRBV12-3/TRBV12-4
d_gene: TRBD1
abundance: .
j_gene: TRBJ1-6
CDR3nt: TGTGCCAGCAGCCCATTCCCCACAGGGGCGCTATCCAATTCACCCCTCCACTTT
CDR3aa: CASSPFPTGALSNSPLHF

v_gene: TRBV27
d_gene: .
abundance: .
j_gene: TRBJ2-1
CDR3nt: TGTGCCAGCAGTTTATTGGGGTGGGAGGCGTCCAATGAGCAGTTCTTC
CDR3aa: CASSLLGWEASNEQFF

v_gene: TRBV29-1
d_gene: .
abundance: .
j_gene: TRBJ2-7
CDR3nt: TGCAGCGTTGAATTTTCCGGGACGACACACTACGAGCAGTACTTC
CDR3aa: CSVEFSGTTHYEQYF

v_gene: TRBV5-6
d_gene: .
abundance: few
j_gene: TRBJ2-7
CDR3nt: TGTGCCAGCAGCTTCCAGGGGCCAACCTACGAGCAGTACTTC
CDR3aa: CASSFQGPTYEQYF

v_gene: TRBV6-6
d_gene: .
abundance: .
j_gene: TRBJ1-5
CDR3nt: TGTGCCAGCAGCGGCGACAGGCCTAATCAGCCCCAGCATTTT
CDR3aa: CASSGDRPNQPQHF

v_gene: TRBV13
d_gene: TRBD2
abundance: .
j_gene: TRBJ2-1
CDR3nt: TGTGCCAGCACCATAGTCGGGACTAGCGGGTATGAGCAGTTCTTC
CDR3aa: CASTIVGTSGYEQFF

v_gene: TRBV27
d_gene: TRBD1
abundance: .
j_gene: TRBJ2-1
CDR3nt: TGTGCCAGCAGTTTATGGGACAGGGTAGGGATCTACAATGAGCAGTTCTTC
CDR3aa: CASSLWDRVGIYNEQFF

v_gene: TRBV7-3
d_gene: .
abundance: .
j_gene: TRBJ2-1
CDR3nt: TGTGCCAGCAGCTGGGACTCCTACAATGAGCAGTTCTTC
CDR3aa: CASSWDSYNEQFF

v_gene: TRBV7-9
d_gene: .
abundance: few
j_gene: TRBJ2-7
CDR3nt: TGTGCCAGCAGCTTAGTTTCCTACGAGCAGTACTTC
CDR3aa: CASSLVSYEQYF

v_gene: TRBV28
d_gene: .
abundance: .
j_gene: TRBJ1-1
CDR3nt: TGTGCCAGCAGCCCCCTTATATTTAACACTGAAGCTTTCTTT
CDR3aa: CASSPLIFNTEAFF

v_gene: TRBV19
d_gene: .
abundance: once
j_gene: TRBJ1-1
CDR3nt: TGTGCCAGTTCCCGGGTCCCACTGAACACTGAAGCTTTCTTT
CDR3aa: CASSRVPLNTEAFF

v_gene: TRBV6-5
d_gene: TRBD2
abundance: .
j_gene: TRBJ2-1
CDR3nt: TGTGCCAGCAGTTCGGTAGCGGGAGTGGTGTTCTTC
CDR3aa: CASSSVAGVVFF

v_gene: TRBV27
d_gene: TRBD1
abundance: .
j_gene: TRBJ1-4
CDR3nt: TGTGCCAGCAGTCCACAGGGGAATGAAAAACTGTTTTTT
CDR3aa: CASSPQGNEKLFF

v_gene: TRBV27
d_gene: .
abundance: .
j_gene: TRBJ2-6
CDR3nt: TGTGCCAGCAGCGACCGGGCCTCCTACTTGACTGGGGCCAACGTCCTGACTTTC
CDR3aa: CASSDRASYLTGANVLTF

v_gene: TRBV19
d_gene: .
abundance: .
j_gene: TRBJ1-1
CDR3nt: TGTGCCAGTAGCCGTGGGTACACACCCAACACTGAAGCTTTCTTT
CDR3aa: CASSRGYTPNTEAFF

v_gene: TRBV29-1
d_gene: .
abundance: .
j_gene: TRBJ2-2
CDR3nt: TGCAGCGTCATCCGACAGTCGAACACCGGGGAGCTGTTTTTT
CDR3aa: CSVIRQSNTGELFF

v_gene: TRBV27
d_gene: .
abundance: .
j_gene: TRBJ1-6
CDR3nt: TGTGCCAGCACCAACTTGCCAGCCTATAATTCACCCCTCCACTTT
CDR3aa: CASTNLPAYNSPLHF

v_gene: TRBV13
d_gene: TRBD2
abundance: .
j_gene: TRBJ2-1
CDR3nt: TGTGCCAGCAGCTTCAGACTAGCGGACCACTACAATGAGCAGTTCTTC
CDR3aa: CASSFRLADHYNEQFF

v_gene: TRBV29-1
d_gene: .
abundance: .
j_gene: TRBJ1-1
CDR3nt: TGCAGCGTTGTTCGCGGAATTGCAGACACTGAAGCTTTCTTT
CDR3aa: CSVVRGIADTEAFF

v_gene: TRBV9
d_gene: .
abundance: .
j_gene: TRBJ2-7
CDR3nt: TGTGCCAGCAGCCCGGGACATCTCCTTTACGAGCAGTACTTC
CDR3aa: CASSPGHLLYEQYF

v_gene: TRBV13
d_gene: .
abundance: .
j_gene: TRBJ2-2
CDR3nt: TGTGCCAGCAGCCCAAGCCCCACGGAACCGAACACCGGGGAGCTGTTTTTT
CDR3aa: CASSPSPTEPNTGELFF

v_gene: TRBV24-1
d_gene: TRBD1
abundance: once
j_gene: TRBJ2-3
CDR3nt: TGTGCCACCAGTCGGACAGGGGCAGCAGATACGCAGTATTTT
CDR3aa: CATSRTGAADTQYF

v_gene: TRBV13
d_gene: .
abundance: .
j_gene: TRBJ1-3
CDR3nt: TGTGCCAGCAGCTCTCGCGTAAACCCGGAAGGTGGAAACACCATATATTTT
CDR3aa: CASSSRVNPEGGNTIYF

v_gene: TRBV27
d_gene: .
abundance: .
j_gene: TRBJ2-7
CDR3nt: TGTGCCAGCAGTCCACTAGGACAAGACTTCTACGAGCAGTACTTC
CDR3aa: CASSPLGQDFYEQYF

v_gene: TRBV6-2/TRBV6-3
d_gene: TRBD1
abundance: .
j_gene: TRBJ2-6
CDR3nt: TGTGCCAGCAGTTATCAGGGGGCGGGGATGACTTTC
CDR3aa: CASSYQGAGMTF

v_gene: TRBV7-6
d_gene: .
abundance: .
j_gene: TRBJ1-5
CDR3nt: TGTGCCAGCAGCTTAGGGGCAGGGGTGTTACAGCCCCAGCATTTT
CDR3aa: CASSLGAGVLQPQHF

v_gene: TRBV29-1
d_gene: .
abundance: .
j_gene: TRBJ1-1
CDR3nt: TGCAGCGGAAGGTTTTCCGCGGAAGCTTTCTTT
CDR3aa: CSGRFSAEAFF

v_gene: TRBV7-8
d_gene: .
abundance: once
j_gene: TRBJ2-1
CDR3nt: TGTGCCAGCATCGAAAGGGGGATAGACAATGAGCAGTTCTTC
CDR3aa: CASIERGIDNEQFF

v_gene: TRBV19
d_gene: .
abundance: .
j_gene: TRBJ2-1
CDR3nt: TGTGCCAGTAGTGCCCGGGAGTATTCCTACAATGAGCAGTTCTTC
CDR3aa: CASSAREYSYNEQFF

v_gene: TRBV5-1
d_gene: .
abundance: .
j_gene: TRBJ2-3
CDR3nt: TGCGCCAGCAGCTTGTACGCCTTCACAGATACGCAGTATTTT
CDR3aa: CASSLYAFTDTQYF

v_gene: TRBV5-1
d_gene: .
abundance: .
j_gene: TRBJ2-5
CDR3nt: TGCGCCAGCAGCGGGGGGCTAAGCGGGGACGGAGAGACCCAGTACTTC
CDR3aa: CASSGGLSGDGETQYF

v_gene: TRBV27
d_gene: .
abundance: .
j_gene: TRBJ1-1
CDR3nt: TGTGCCAGCAGTTTAGGGGGACTGAACACTGAAGCTTTCTTT
CDR3aa: CASSLGGLNTEAFF

v_gene: TRBV13
d_gene: .
abundance: .
j_gene: TRBJ2-1
CDR3nt: TGTGCCAGCAGCCCCGGGACGGGTGAGCAGTTCTTC
CDR3aa: CASSPGTGEQFF

v_gene: TRBV7-9
d_gene: TRBD2
abundance: .
j_gene: TRBJ2-4
CDR3nt: TGTGCCAGCAGGGAAGCGGGAGGAGGAAACATTCAGTACTTC
CDR3aa: CASREAGGGNIQYF

v_gene: TRBV4-2
d_gene: TRBD2
abundance: .
j_gene: TRBJ2-1
CDR3nt: TGTGCCAGCAGCTCGCTCTTAGGGACTAGCGGCCCGAGGAATGAGCAGTTCTTC
CDR3aa: CASSSLLGTSGPRNEQFF

v_gene: TRBV10-3
d_gene: .
abundance: .
j_gene: TRBJ1-2
CDR3nt: TGTGCCATCAACGGGGGGGATGGCTACACCTTC
CDR3aa: CAINGGDGYTF

v_gene: TRBV21-1
d_gene: .
abundance: once
j_gene: TRBJ1-5
CDR3nt: TGTGCCAGCAGACGTGGCGTGCTACATTGGCATCATCAGCCCCAGCATTTT
CDR3aa: CASRRGVLHWHHQPQHF

v_gene: TRBV7-9
d_gene: .
abundance: .
j_gene: TRBJ2-7
CDR3nt: TGTGCCAGCAGCCACCCTACTGTAATGGACTTCTATCCCTACGAGCAGTACTTC
CDR3aa: CASSHPTVMDFYPYEQYF

v_gene: TRBV7-7
d_gene: TRBD2
abundance: .
j_gene: TRBJ2-1
CDR3nt: TGTGCCAGCAGCTTAAGGGCAGACACTAGCGGAGACAATGAGCAGTTCTTC
CDR3aa: CASSLRADTSGDNEQFF

v_gene: TRBV13
d_gene: .
abundance: .
j_gene: TRBJ2-7
CDR3nt: TGTGCCAGCAGCTTAGGCAGCCGTAACTCCTACGAGCAGTACTTC
CDR3aa: CASSLGSRNSYEQYF

v_gene: TRBV5-6
d_gene: .
abundance: .
j_gene: TRBJ2-1
CDR3nt: TGTGCCAGCAGCTTGGAGGGCGGGCCCGCCCCCTACAATGAGCAGTTCTTC
CDR3aa: CASSLEGGPAPYNEQFF

v_gene: TRBV28
d_gene: .
abundance: .
j_gene: TRBJ2-7
CDR3nt: TGTGCCAGCAGTTTATCCCTGGACAGAAGCTCCTACGAGCAGTACTTC
CDR3aa: CASSLSLDRSSYEQYF

v_gene: TRBV5-6
d_gene: .
abundance: .
j_gene: TRBJ2-2
CDR3nt: TGTGCCAGCAGCCCGTGGTCGGCGGCCGGGGAGCTGTTTTTT
CDR3aa: CASSPWSAAGELFF

v_gene: TRBV5-4
d_gene: .
abundance: .
j_gene: TRBJ2-1
CDR3nt: TGTGCCAGCAGCTTGGTGGCGGTGGGATCCTACAATGAGCAGTTCTTC
CDR3aa: CASSLVAVGSYNEQFF

v_gene: TRBV12-3/TRBV12-4
d_gene: TRBD1
abundance: .
j_gene: TRBJ1-1
CDR3nt: TGTGCCAGCACTACGGGACAGGGGGCCACTGAAGCTTTCTTT
CDR3aa: CASTTGQGATEAFF

v_gene: TRBV29-1
d_gene: .
abundance: .
j_gene: TRBJ2-7
CDR3nt: TGCAGCGTTCTGGGGGAATACGAGCAGTACTTC
CDR3aa: CSVLGEYEQYF

v_gene: TRBV12-3/TRBV12-4
d_gene: .
abundance: .
j_gene: TRBJ2-1
CDR3nt: TGTGCCAGTACGTGGGACAAGTACAATGAGCAGTTCTTC
CDR3aa: CASTWDKYNEQFF

v_gene: TRBV7-9
d_gene: .
abundance: .
j_gene: TRBJ2-5
CDR3nt: TGTGCCAGCAGCGTGTTAGGGGAGACCCAGTACTTC
CDR3aa: CASSVLGETQYF